These T cell receptor beta chains were read from a single sample in a study of molecular identifiers for immune sequencing clone quantification. TCRdb processed the PCR reads anew with MiXCR; each CDR3 protein has one entry. Here the sample spans around 480,000 distinct CDR3 sequences, around 25% being singletons. The material sequenced was naive CD8+ T cells from blood, with Jurkat cell RNA spiked in. The receptors derive from a human donor in good health. Some libraries in this study had Jurkat cell RNA spiked in. The CDR3 runs from the conserved cysteine through the conserved F or W. D genes are given only for firm matches. The size entry is marked missing in some rows and otherwise reads once, few, many or a size class.

d_gene	abundance	v_gene	j_gene	CDR3nt	CDR3aa
TRBD2	few	TRBV27	TRBJ2-3	TGTGCCAGCAGTCCCCTGGGACTAGCGGGGGACACAGATACGCAGTATTTT	CASSPLGLAGDTDTQYF
NA	NA	TRBV19	TRBJ1-1	TGTGCCAGTAGTACAGGACAGTACACTGAAGCTTTCTTT	CASSTGQYTEAFF
TRBD1	many	TRBV7-9	TRBJ2-5	TGTGCCAGCAGCCGACCGGGACAGGGGGCTTCGATGGAGACCCAGTACTTC	CASSRPGQGASMETQYF
TRBD2	few	TRBV12-5	TRBJ2-5	TGTGCTAGTGGTTTGGTACCCGGGGGGCAAGAGACCCAGTACTTC	CASGLVPGGQETQYF
TRBD1	NA	TRBV5-6	TRBJ2-1	TGTGCCAGCAGCTTCCGGGACAGTGCGAATGAGCAGTTCTTC	CASSFRDSANEQFF
NA	few	TRBV12-3/TRBV12-4	TRBJ2-3	TGTGCCAGCAGGGTCACTAGCACAGATACGCAGTATTTT	CASRVTSTDTQYF
TRBD1	many	TRBV29-1	TRBJ2-5	TGCAGCGTTAGACAGGGAGCTGACCAAGAGACCCAGTACTTC	CSVRQGADQETQYF
NA	few	TRBV14	TRBJ2-5	TGTGCCAGCAGCCAAGACCGGTCCTGGGGACAAGAGACCCAGTACTTC	CASSQDRSWGQETQYF
NA	NA	TRBV25-1	TRBJ1-6	TGTGCCAGCAGTGAACCGACGGTGGATTCACCCCTCCACTTT	CASSEPTVDSPLHF
NA	few	TRBV6-1	TRBJ2-7	TGTGCCAGCAGTGACCGCCCGATTTCCTCCTACGAGCAGTACTTC	CASSDRPISSYEQYF
TRBD1	few	TRBV4-3	TRBJ1-2	TGCGCCAGCAGCCAAGCGGACAGGAGTAACTATGGCTACACCTTC	CASSQADRSNYGYTF
NA	NA	TRBV24-1	TRBJ2-2	TGTGCCACTAGAACACGGGACACCGGGGAGCTGTTTTTT	CATRTRDTGELFF
NA	NA	TRBV20-1	TRBJ1-1	TGCAGTGCTAGAGGACCCGGACAGACGAACACTGAAGCTTTCTTT	CSARGPGQTNTEAFF
NA	NA	TRBV5-1	TRBJ2-7	TGCGCCAGCAGCTTCGCGACAGGCGGGGTGGCGGGCTCCTACGAGCAGTACTTC	CASSFATGGVAGSYEQYF
TRBD2	few	TRBV12-5	TRBJ2-5	TGTGCTAGTGGTTTCGGACTAGCGGGAGGCCAAGAGACCCAGTACTTC	CASGFGLAGGQETQYF
NA	few	TRBV27	TRBJ2-7	TGTGCCAGCAGTTACAGGGCCTCCCACGAGCAGTACTTC	CASSYRASHEQYF
TRBD2	many	TRBV27	TRBJ2-3	TGTGCCAGCAGTCTCCCACATGGGGAGCGGGGGACGCAGTATTTT	CASSLPHGERGTQYF
NA	many	TRBV30	TRBJ2-3	TGTGCCTGGAATACAGTAAGCACAGATACGCAGTATTTT	CAWNTVSTDTQYF
NA	NA	TRBV12-3/TRBV12-4	TRBJ2-3	TGTGCCAGCAGCCGCCTCCTAGTGTCTCGGGATGCGCAGTATTTT	CASSRLLVSRDAQYF
NA	many	TRBV11-2	TRBJ2-7	TGTGCCAGCAGCCCCCGCGGGCCTCTCGAGCAGTACTTC	CASSPRGPLEQYF
NA	NA	TRBV5-5	TRBJ2-2	TGTGCCAGCAGCTTGGGGGTTTTCAGCACCGGGGAGCTGTTTTTT	CASSLGVFSTGELFF
TRBD2	NA	TRBV9	TRBJ2-3	TGTGCCAGCAGCCCTCCCACGGGGCTAGCGGGGCCCACAGATACGCAGTATTTT	CASSPPTGLAGPTDTQYF
TRBD1	NA	TRBV9	TRBJ2-1	TGTGCCAGCAGCGTAGTTGGGACAGGGGGGTATGAGCAGTTCTTC	CASSVVGTGGYEQFF
NA	NA	TRBV11-2	TRBJ2-1	TGTGCCAGCAGCTTAGTTGGGGGGAGCAGTGAGCAGTTCTTC	CASSLVGGSSEQFF
TRBD1	NA	TRBV10-2	TRBJ2-6	TGCGCCAGTTACCGGGACAGTAAACACTCTGGGGCCAACGTCCTGACTTTC	CASYRDSKHSGANVLTF
TRBD2	NA	TRBV4-3	TRBJ2-7	TGCGCCCGCAGCCAAGACCTTCCACTAGCGGGTCCCTACGAGCAGTACTTC	CARSQDLPLAGPYEQYF
TRBD1	few	TRBV27	TRBJ2-1	TGTGCCAGCAGTTTACTCCAGGGGGCCTCCTACAATGAGCAGTTCTTC	CASSLLQGASYNEQFF
NA	NA	TRBV14	TRBJ1-1	TGTGCCAGCAGCCAAGGGGGGGTGTGGATTGCTTTCTTT	CASSQGGVWIAFF
NA	NA	TRBV6-5	TRBJ1-1	TGTGCCAACAGTTACCAGGGGGAAGCTTTCTTT	CANSYQGEAFF
TRBD2	NA	TRBV3-1	TRBJ2-7	TGTGCCAGCAGCCAAGTCGGGCTAGCGGGATCTGAGTACGAGCAGTACTTC	CASSQVGLAGSEYEQYF
TRBD2	many	TRBV4-3	TRBJ2-5	TGCGCCAGCAGCCAAGATACTAGCGGCCAAGAGACCCAGTACTTC	CASSQDTSGQETQYF
NA	NA	TRBV13	TRBJ1-5	TGTGCCAGCAGCCAGCGGGGCGGAGGGAGGGACAATCAGCCCCAGCATTTT	CASSQRGGGRDNQPQHF
NA	many	TRBV5-1	TRBJ1-4	TGCGCCAGCAGCTCTGGGACAAAACTGTTTTTT	CASSSGTKLFF
TRBD2	few	TRBV28	TRBJ2-1	TGTGCCACCGAAGCGGGAGTAGGATACAATGAGCAGTTCTTC	CATEAGVGYNEQFF
NA	NA	TRBV7-9	TRBJ2-5	TGTGCCAGCAGCTCCCAGGCTAGATCGCCCAGGGAGACCCAGTACTTC	CASSSQARSPRETQYF
NA	NA	TRBV7-9	TRBJ1-1	TGTGCCAGCAGCTCCTCCTCGACAGCTTTGATCACTGAAGCTTTCTTT	CASSSSSTALITEAFF